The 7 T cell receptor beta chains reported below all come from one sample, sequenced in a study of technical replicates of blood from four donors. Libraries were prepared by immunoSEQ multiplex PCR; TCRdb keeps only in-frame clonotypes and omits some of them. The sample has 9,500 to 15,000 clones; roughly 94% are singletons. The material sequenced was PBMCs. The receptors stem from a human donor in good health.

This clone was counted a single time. CDR3 bases: TGTGCCAGCAGTTTATCGGGAGGGAGAGATACGCAGTATTTT. The encoded protein is CASSLSGGRDTQYF. V and J are TRBV28 and TRBJ2-3, with 8 bases matching TRBD2. The germline V gene encodes CDR1 MDHEN and CDR2 SYDVKM. The CDR3 sequence is 14 residues long. Trimming removed 1 base from V and 5 bases from J; junction bases left unmatched: 2. The full variable domain, its missing parts supplied by reference TRBV28 and TRBJ2-3, is DVKVTQSSRYLVKRTGEKVFLECVQDMDHENMFWYRQDPGLGLRLIYFSYDVKMKEKGDIPEGYSVSREKKERFSLILESASTNQTSMYLCASSLSGGRDTQYFGPGTRLTVL.

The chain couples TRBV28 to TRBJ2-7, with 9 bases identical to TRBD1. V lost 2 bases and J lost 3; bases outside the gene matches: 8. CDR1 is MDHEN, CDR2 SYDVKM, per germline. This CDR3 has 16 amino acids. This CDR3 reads CASSLNLETGGYEQYF. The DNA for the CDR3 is TGTGCCAGCAGTTTAAATTTAGAGACAGGGGGCTACGAGCAGTACTTC.

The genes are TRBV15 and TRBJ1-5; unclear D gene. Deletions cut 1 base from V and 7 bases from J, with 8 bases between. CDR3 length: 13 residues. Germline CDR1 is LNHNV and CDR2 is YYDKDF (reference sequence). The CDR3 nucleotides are TGTGCCACCAGCAGAGGAAGCACGCAGCCCCAGCATTTT. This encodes CATSRGSTQPQHF.

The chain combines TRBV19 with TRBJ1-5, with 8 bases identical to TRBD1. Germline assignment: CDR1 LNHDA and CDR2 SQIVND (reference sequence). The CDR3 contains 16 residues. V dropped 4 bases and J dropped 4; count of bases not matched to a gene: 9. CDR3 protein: CASSTPTGGDNQPQHF. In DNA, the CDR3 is TGTGCCAGTAGTACCCCCACAGGGGGGGATAATCAGCCCCAGCATTTT.

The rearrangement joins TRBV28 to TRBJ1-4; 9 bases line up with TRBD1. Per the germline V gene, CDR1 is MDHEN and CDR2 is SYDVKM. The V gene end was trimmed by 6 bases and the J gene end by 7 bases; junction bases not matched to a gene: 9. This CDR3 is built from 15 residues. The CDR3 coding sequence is TGTGCCAGCAGCACGACAGGGGGAGCTAGTGAAAAACTGTTTTTT. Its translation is CASSTTGGASEKLFF.

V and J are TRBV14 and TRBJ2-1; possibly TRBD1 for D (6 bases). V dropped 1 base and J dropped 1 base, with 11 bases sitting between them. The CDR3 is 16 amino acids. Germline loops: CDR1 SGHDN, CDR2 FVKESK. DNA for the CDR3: TGTGCCAGCAGCCAAGGATGGGGGCCGTCCTACAATGAGCAGTTCTTC. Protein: CASSQGWGPSYNEQFF.

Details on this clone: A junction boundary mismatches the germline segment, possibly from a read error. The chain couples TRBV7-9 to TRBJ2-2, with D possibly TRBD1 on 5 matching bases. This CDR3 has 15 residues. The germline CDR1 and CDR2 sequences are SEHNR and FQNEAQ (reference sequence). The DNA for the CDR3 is TGTGCCAGCAGCCTAGATGACAGAAACAGCGGGGAGCTGTTTTTT. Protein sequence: CASSLDDRNSGELFF.